The 7 T cell receptor beta chains below come from one sample, sequenced in a study of cytomegalovirus exposure and HLA in healthy donors (dated by TCRdb to the late 2010s). Library prep was done by the immunoSEQ multiplex PCR assay. A mixture of 60 forward primers for TCR Vbeta segments and 13 reverse primers for TCR Jbeta segments was used in the multiplex PCR. TCRdb provides this immuneACCESS table in a form limited to in-frame rearrangements. Some clones are lacking; in checked studies, under half of them reflect an unresolved V gene, and why the rest are absent is not known. The sample records around 150,000 clones, more than 75% of which are singletons. Around an eighth of the sample comes from the top ten. Sample: PBMCs. These TCRs come from a woman between 35 and 50 years old in good health and CMV-seronegative.

This chain uses TRBV4-1 with TRBJ2-6, with 12 bases lining up with TRBD1. V shed 1 base and J 3 bases; nucleotides not matched to a gene: 4. The CDR3 consists of 18 residues. Looked up from germline, CDR1 is MGHRA and CDR2 is YSYEKL. CDR3 protein: CASSQGGQGASGANVLTF. The CDR3, as DNA: TGCGCCAGCAGCCAAGGGGGACAGGGGGCAAGTGGGGCCAACGTCCTGACTTTC.

This clone was picked up one time. The chain is built from TRBV10-3 and TRBJ2-5; D gene uncertain. V lost 6 bases, J lost 1 base, and 9 bases lay in between. The germline V gene encodes CDR1 ENHRY and CDR2 SYGVKD. The CDR3 sequence is 13 residues long. CDR3 in DNA: TGTGCCATCAGCCCCGGAGCCCAAGAGACCCAGTACTTC. Translation gives CAISPGAQETQYF.

This chain joins TRBV28 and TRBJ1-4, with a possible D match to TRBD1 (5 bases). The germline V gene has CDR1 MDHEN and CDR2 SYDVKM. V lost 7 bases and J lost 2, with 14 bases in between. This CDR3 has 15 amino acids. The CDR3 spells CASKLGGGTNEKLFF. The DNA for the CDR3 is TGTGCCAGCAAACTGGGGGGGGGTACTAATGAAAAACTGTTTTTT.

The J gene is TRBJ2-3, the V gene TRBV2, with D possibly TRBD1 on 6 matching bases. The germline V gene encodes CDR1 SNHLY and CDR2 FYNNEI. This CDR3 spans 16 amino acids. Trimming pared 6 bases from V and 0 bases from J, leaving 16 bases between. CDR3 residues: CASSPGDIASTDTQYF. The CDR3 DNA is TGTGCCAGCAGCCCAGGGGACATCGCTAGCACAGATACGCAGTATTTT.

This rearrangement joins TRBV5-4 to TRBJ2-7; D is possibly TRBD2 (6 bases). The V gene's germline CDR1 is SGHNT and CDR2 YYREEE (reference sequence). Trimming took 0 bases from V and 6 from J, leaving 13 bases between them. The CDR3 runs 14 residues. The CDR3 sequence: CASSLGGRTGEQYF. The DNA of the CDR3 is TGTGCCAGCAGCTTGGGGGGGAGGACTGGCGAGCAGTACTTC.

This chain uses TRBV4-1 with TRBJ1-2, with 7 bases matching TRBD1. Germline V lookup: CDR1 MGHRA, CDR2 YSYEKL. The CDR3 is 16 residues long. V shed 1 base and J 7 bases; nucleotides not matched to a gene: 12. In DNA, the CDR3 is TGCGCCAGCAGCCAAGGGACAGGTTGGCCCCTGACTGGCTACACCTTC. This codes for CASSQGTGWPLTGYTF.

Turning to this clone: A junction boundary mismatches the germline segment, possibly from a read error. This chain joins TRBV5-4 and TRBJ2-5, with TRBD2 matching 13 bases. The CDR3 totals 16 residues. CDR1 SGHNT and CDR2 YYREEE come from the germline V gene (reference sequence). Written as DNA, the CDR3 is TGTGCCAGCAGCTTACCTCCGGGACTAGCGGGACCAGGAGCCCACTTC. Encoded protein: CASSLPPGLAGPGAHF. The full variable domain, in which reference TRBV5-4 and TRBJ2-5 provide the parts outside the CDR3, is ETGVTQSPTHLIKTRGQQVTLRCSSQSGHNTVSWYQQALGQGPQFIFQYYREEENGRGNFPPRFSGLQFPNYSSELNVNALELDDSALYLCASSLPPGLAGPGAHFGPGTRLLVL.